These 4 T cell receptor beta chains originate from one sample sequenced in a study of CD8 T cells in ankylosing spondylitis (dated by TCRdb to the late 2010s). The full study reports these points: A TCR beta motif made up of several highly homologous amino acid variants appeared to be characteristic of blood from ankylosing spondylitis patients.

These TCRs' antigens remain unknown. Library preparation was by 5' RACE. Data came from an Illumina HiSeq 2500. In-frame beta chains were kept once TCRdb had trimmed the public reads at Q25 with fastp and called clones with MiXCR. Rows with one shared CDR3 protein collapse into an entry with the most common genes and DNA. The sample table shows approximately 400,000 distinct CDR3 sequences, and about 24% are seen once. The ten top clones hold approximately 1% of the sample. The sample was blood, either unsorted or a sorted T cell fraction (not recorded which). The receptors originated from a male donor with ankylosing spondylitis.

This clonotype was seen only a few times. The chain recombines TRBV3-1 with TRBJ2-2, with D perhaps matching TRBD2 (5 bases). V was cut by 2 bases and J by 4 bases, with 11 bases left in between. Germline V gives CDR1 LGHDT, CDR2 YNNKEL (reference sequence). The CDR3 runs 15 residues. CDR3 loop: CASSQRERVTGELFF. Written as DNA, the CDR3 is TGTGCCAGCAGCCAACGGGAAAGAGTCACCGGGGAGCTGTTTTTT.

V is TRBV7-8 and J is TRBJ2-1; TRBD2 aligns across 8 bases. After removal of 6 bases from V and 2 bases from J, the junction contained 6 bases not matched to a gene. The CDR3 has 15 residues. Germline CDR1 SGHVS, CDR2 FQNEAQ. The CDR3 DNA follows: TGTGCCAGCAGGCCTAGCGGGCTGGCCTACAATGAGCAGTTCTTC. It codes for CASRPSGLAYNEQFF. The full variable domain, completed using reference TRBV7-8 and TRBJ2-1, is GAGVSQSPRYKVAKRGQDVALRCDPISGHVSLFWYQQALGQGPEFLTYFQNEAQLDKSGLPSDRFFAERPEGSVSTLKIQRTQQEDSAVYLCASRPSGLAYNEQFFGPGTRLTVL.

The gene calls are TRBV3-1 and TRBJ2-1; unclear D gene. V lost 0 bases, J lost 7 bases, and 7 bases lay in between. Looked up from germline, CDR1 is LGHDT and CDR2 is YNNKEL (reference sequence). The CDR3 covers 13 residues. DNA for the CDR3: TGTGCCAGCAGCCAAGACAGTGAGAATGAGCAGTTCTTC. This sequence encodes CASSQDSENEQFF.

The J gene is TRBJ1-1, the V gene TRBV18, with unresolved D. This CDR3 is built from 16 residues. Germline CDR1 reads KGHSH; CDR2 reads LQKENI. Trimming shortened V by 4 bases and J by 1 base, and 16 bases separated the two germline ends. As DNA, the CDR3 is TGTGCCAGCTCACTTTTGCCGGTGAGGGCGAACACTGAAGCTTTCTTT. As protein: CASSLLPVRANTEAFF.